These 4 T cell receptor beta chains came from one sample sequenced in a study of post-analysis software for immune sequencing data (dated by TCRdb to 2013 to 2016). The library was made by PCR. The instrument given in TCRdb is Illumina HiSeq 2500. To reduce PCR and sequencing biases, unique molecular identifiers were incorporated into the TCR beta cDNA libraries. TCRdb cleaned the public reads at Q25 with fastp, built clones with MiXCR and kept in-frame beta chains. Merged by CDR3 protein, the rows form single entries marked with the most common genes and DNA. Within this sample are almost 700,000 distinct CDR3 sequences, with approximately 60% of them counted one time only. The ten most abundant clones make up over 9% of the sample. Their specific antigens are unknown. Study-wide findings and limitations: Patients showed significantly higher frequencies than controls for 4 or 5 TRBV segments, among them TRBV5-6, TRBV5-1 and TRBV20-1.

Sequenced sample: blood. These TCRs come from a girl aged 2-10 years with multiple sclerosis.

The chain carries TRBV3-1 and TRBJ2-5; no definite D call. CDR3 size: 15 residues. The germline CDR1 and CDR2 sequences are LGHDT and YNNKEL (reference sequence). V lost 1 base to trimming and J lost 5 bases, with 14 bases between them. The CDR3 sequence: CASSQVGNSRETQYF. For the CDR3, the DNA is TGTGCCAGCAGCCAAGTGGGGAACAGTCGGGAGACCCAGTACTTC.

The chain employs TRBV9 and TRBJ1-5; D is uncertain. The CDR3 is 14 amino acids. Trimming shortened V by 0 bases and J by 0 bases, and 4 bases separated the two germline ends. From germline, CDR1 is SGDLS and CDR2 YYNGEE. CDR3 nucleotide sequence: TGTGCCAGCAGCGTAGACAGTAGCAATCAGCCCCAGCATTTT. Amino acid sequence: CASSVDSSNQPQHF.

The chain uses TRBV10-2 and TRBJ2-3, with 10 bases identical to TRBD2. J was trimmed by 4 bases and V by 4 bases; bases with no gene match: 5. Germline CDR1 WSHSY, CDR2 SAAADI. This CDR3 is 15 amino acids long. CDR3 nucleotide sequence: TGCGCCAGCAGTGGGAGCGGGGGGGCGTCAGATACGCAGTATTTT. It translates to CASSGSGGASDTQYF.

CDR3 coding DNA: TGCAGCGTTCCCCGGGACCCCTGGAATGAGCAGTTCTTC. This gives the protein CSVPRDPWNEQFF. The rearrangement joins TRBV29-1 to TRBJ2-1; D is possibly TRBD1 or TRBD2 (5 bases each). Trimming stripped 5 bases from V and 7 bases from J, with 15 bases between. Germline CDR1 reads SQVTM; CDR2 reads ANQGSEA. The CDR3 has 13 residues.